This T cell receptor (beta chain) was obtained from a study of control samples from healthy donors and cancer patients. Produced via immunoSEQ multiplex PCR; TCRdb's table is partial and in-frame only. Of under 70,000 clones in the sample, around nine tenths were seen once. The CDR3 length is 14 residues. With V trimmed by 5 bases and J by 6 bases, 4 bases remained unmatched. Germline values: CDR1 SEHNR, CDR2 FQNEAQ (reference sequence). The clonotype originates from a woman in her fifties or sixties with colorectal cancer. Sequenced material: PBMCs. The chain couples TRBV7-9 to TRBJ2-2; 9 bases agree with TRBD1. This CDR3 reads CASSAGTGPGELFF. CDR3 sequence (DNA): TGTGCCAGCAGCGCTGGGACAGGGCCCGGGGAGCTGTTTTTT.